This T cell receptor beta chain was captured in a study of T cells in Graves' hyperthyroidism and ophthalmopathy. The CDR3 contains 15 residues. Germline lookup yields CDR1 SGHDN and CDR2 FVKESK. After removal of 3 bases from V and 5 bases from J, the junction contained 8 bases not matched to a gene. Regions amplified from RNA transcripts were the TCR beta CDR3 regions. With the HTBI primer set, the TCR CDR3 went through a first round of RT-PCR. TCRdb analysed the multiplex PCR reads with MiXCR anew, one entry per CDR3 protein. The sample has 300,000 to 350,000 distinct CDR3 sequences, 15% to 20% seen once.

Material: blood. This chain uses TRBV14 with TRBJ2-3, with 7 bases lining up with TRBD2. This TCR came from a woman in her fifties or sixties with Graves' hyperthyroidism. CDR3 residues: CASSQTDWGGDTQYF. CDR3 coding DNA: TGTGCCAGCAGCCAGACGGATTGGGGGGGAGATACGCAGTATTTT.